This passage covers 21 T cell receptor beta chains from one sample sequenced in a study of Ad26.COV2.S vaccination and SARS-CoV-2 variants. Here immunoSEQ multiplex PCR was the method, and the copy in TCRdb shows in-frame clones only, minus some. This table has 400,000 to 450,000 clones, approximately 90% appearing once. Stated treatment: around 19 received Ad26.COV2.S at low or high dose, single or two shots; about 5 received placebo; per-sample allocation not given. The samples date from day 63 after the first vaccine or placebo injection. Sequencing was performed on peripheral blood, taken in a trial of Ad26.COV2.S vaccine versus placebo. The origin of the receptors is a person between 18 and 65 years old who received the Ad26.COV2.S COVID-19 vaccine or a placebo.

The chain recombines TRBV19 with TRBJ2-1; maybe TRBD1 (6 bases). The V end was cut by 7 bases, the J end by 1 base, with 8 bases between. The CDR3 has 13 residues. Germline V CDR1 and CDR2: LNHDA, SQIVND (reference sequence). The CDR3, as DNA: TGTGCCAGTAAACAGGGTTCCTACAATGAGCAGTTCTTC. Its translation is CASKQGSYNEQFF.

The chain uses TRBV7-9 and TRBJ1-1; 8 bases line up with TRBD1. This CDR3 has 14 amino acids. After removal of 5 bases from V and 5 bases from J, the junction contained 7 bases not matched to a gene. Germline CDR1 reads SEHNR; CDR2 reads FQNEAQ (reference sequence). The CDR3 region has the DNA TGTGCCAGCAGCAGGACAGGGTGGGATACTGAAGCTTTCTTT. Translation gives CASSRTGWDTEAFF.

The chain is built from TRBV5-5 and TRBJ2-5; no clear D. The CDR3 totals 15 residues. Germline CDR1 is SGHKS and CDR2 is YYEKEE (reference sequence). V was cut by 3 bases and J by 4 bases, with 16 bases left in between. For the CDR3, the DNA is TGTGCCAGCAGCTCCGGACCGCTCTTGGGAGAGACCCAGTACTTC. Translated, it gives CASSSGPLLGETQYF.

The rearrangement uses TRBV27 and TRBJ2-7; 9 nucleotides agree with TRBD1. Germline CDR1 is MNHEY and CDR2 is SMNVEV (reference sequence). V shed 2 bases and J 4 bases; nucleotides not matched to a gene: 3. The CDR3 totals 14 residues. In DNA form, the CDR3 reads TGTGCCAGCAGTTTAGGGGACAGGGTTTACGAGCAGTACTTC. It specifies CASSLGDRVYEQYF.

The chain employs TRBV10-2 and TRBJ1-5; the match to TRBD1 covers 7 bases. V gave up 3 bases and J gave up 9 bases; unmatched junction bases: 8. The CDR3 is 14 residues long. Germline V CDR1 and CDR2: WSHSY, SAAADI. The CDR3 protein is CASSDGDRRAPQHF. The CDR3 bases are TGCGCCAGCAGTGACGGGGACAGACGAGCGCCCCAGCATTTT.

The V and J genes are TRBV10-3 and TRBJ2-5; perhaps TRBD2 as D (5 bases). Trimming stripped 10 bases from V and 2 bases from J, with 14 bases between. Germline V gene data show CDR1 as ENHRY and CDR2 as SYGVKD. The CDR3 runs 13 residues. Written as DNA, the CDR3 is TGTGCCACCTCGACTACTCCGCAAGAGACCCAGTACTTC. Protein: CATSTTPQETQYF.

CDR3 sequence (DNA): TGTGCCAGCAGTTTATCGTCCTCGACAGGGGTCAAGCAGTACTTC. This translates into CASSLSSSTGVKQYF. J is TRBJ2-7 and V is TRBV27; 8 bases are shared with TRBD1. V was pared by 0 bases and J by 8 bases, with 9 bases of the junction left unmatched. The CDR3 runs 15 residues. Germline CDR1 MNHEY, CDR2 SMNVEV (reference sequence).

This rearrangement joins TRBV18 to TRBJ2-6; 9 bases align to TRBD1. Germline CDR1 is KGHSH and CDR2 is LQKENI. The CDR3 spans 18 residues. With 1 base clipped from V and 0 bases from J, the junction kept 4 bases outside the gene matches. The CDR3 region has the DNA TGTGCCAGCTCACCACGTGGGACAGGGAGCTCTGGGGCCAACGTCCTGACTTTC. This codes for CASSPRGTGSSGANVLTF.

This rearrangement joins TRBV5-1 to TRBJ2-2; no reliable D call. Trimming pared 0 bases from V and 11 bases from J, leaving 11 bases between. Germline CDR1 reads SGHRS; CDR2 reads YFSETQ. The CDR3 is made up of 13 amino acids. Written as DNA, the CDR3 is TGCGCCAGCAGCTTGGGGCCCACAGCAGAGCTGTTTTTT. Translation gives CASSLGPTAELFF.

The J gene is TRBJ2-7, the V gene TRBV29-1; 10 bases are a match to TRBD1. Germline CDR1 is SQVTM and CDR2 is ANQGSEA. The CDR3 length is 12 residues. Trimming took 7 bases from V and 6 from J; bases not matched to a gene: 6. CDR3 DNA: TGCAGCGCTTCCGGGACAGGGGTCGAGCAGTACTTC. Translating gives CSASGTGVEQYF.

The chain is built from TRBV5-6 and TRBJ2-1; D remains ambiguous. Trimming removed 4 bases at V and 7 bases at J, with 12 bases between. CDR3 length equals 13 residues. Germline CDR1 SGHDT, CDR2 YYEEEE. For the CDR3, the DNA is TGTGCCAGCAGCCCCAGGACGGCAAATGAGCAGTTCTTC. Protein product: CASSPRTANEQFF.

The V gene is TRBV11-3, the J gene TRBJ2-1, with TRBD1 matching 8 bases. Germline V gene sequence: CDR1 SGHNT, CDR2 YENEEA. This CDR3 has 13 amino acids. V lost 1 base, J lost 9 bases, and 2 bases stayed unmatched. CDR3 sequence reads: CASSLVQGGEQFF. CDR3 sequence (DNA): TGTGCCAGCAGCTTAGTACAGGGGGGTGAGCAGTTCTTC.

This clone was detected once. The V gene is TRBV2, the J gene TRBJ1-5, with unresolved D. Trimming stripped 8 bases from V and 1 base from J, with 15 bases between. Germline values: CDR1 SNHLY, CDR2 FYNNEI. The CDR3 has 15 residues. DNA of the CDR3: TGTGCCAGCCTTTGTTGGGTGTTAAGCAATCAGCCCCAGCATTTT. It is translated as CASLCWVLSNQPQHF.

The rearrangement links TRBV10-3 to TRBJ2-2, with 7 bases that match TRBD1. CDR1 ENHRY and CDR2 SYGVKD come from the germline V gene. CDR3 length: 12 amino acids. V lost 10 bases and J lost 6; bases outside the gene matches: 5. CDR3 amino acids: CATGTAAGELFF. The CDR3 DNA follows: TGTGCCACCGGGACAGCGGCCGGGGAGCTGTTTTTT.

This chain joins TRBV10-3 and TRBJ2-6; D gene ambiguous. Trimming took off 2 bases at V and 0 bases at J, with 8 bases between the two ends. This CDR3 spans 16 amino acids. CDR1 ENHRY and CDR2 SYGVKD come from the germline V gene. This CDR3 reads CAISEGVSSGANVLTF. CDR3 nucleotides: TGTGCCATCAGTGAGGGCGTCTCCTCTGGGGCCAACGTCCTGACTTTC.

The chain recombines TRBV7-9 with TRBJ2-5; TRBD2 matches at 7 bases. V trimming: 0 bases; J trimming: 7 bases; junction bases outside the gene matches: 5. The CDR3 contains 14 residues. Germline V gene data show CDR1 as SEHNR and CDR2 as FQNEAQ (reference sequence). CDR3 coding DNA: TGTGCCAGCAGCTTAGCGAGGACTAGGACGACCCAGTACTTC. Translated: CASSLARTRTTQYF. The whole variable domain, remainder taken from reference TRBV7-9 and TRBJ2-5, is DTGVSQNPRHKITKRGQNVTFRCDPISEHNRLYWYRQTLGQGPEFLTYFQNEAQLEKSRLLSDRFSAERPKGSFSTLEIQRTEQGDSAMYLCASSLARTRTTQYFGPGTRLLVL.

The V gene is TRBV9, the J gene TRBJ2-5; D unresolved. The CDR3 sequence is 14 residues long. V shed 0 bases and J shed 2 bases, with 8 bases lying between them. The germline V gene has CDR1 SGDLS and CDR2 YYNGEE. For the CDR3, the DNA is TGTGCCAGCAGCGTAGATGTCAATCAAGAGACCCAGTACTTC. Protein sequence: CASSVDVNQETQYF.

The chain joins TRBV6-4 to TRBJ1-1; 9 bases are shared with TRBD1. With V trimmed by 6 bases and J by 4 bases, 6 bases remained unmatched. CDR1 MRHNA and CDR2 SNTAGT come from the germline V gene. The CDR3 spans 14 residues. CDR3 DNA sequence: TGTGCCAGCAGATTCGGGACAGGGATCACTGAAGCTTTCTTT. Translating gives CASRFGTGITEAFF.

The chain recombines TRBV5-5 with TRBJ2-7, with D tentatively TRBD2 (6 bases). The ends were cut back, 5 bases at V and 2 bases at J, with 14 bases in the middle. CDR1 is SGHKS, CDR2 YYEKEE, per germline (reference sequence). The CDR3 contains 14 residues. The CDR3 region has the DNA TGTGCCAGCAGTGCTCCGGGGGTCCCCTACGAGCAGTACTTC. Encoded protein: CASSAPGVPYEQYF. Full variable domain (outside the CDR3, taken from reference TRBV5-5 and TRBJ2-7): DAGVTQSPTHLIKTRGQQVTLRCSPISGHKSVSWYQQVLGQGPQFIFQYYEKEERGRGNFPDRFSARQFPNYSSELNVNALLLGDSALYLCASSAPGVPYEQYFGPGTRLTVT.

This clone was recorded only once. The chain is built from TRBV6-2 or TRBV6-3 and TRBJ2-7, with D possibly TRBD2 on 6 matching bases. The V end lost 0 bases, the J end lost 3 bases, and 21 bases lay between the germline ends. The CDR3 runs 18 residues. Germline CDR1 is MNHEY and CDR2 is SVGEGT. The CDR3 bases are TGTGCCAGCAGTTACTCGATTTATCCGGAGGGCAGGGACTACGAGCAGTACTTC. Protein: CASSYSIYPEGRDYEQYF.

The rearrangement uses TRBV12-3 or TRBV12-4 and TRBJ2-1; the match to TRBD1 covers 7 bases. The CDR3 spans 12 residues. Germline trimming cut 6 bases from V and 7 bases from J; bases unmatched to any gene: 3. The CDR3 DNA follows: TGTGCCAGCAGCTACAGGGGAAATGAGCAGTTCTTC. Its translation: CASSYRGNEQFF.